This T cell receptor beta chain is drawn from a study of metastatic and nonmetastatic thyroid tumors. Patients were all untreated before their thyroid surgery. Using MiXCR, TCRdb re-called clones from the PCR reads. The table has 30,000 to 40,000 clones, about 24% seen once. This clone has at least ten counts. Sequencing input: blood. The sequence was collected from a female donor with papillary thyroid cancer or a benign thyroid nodule (not recorded which). Some clones in this sample may be carry-over from other donors' samples.

Written as DNA, the CDR3 is TGTGCCTGGATTGCCCGCGGGAGGGCCCTCACAGATACGCAGTATTTT. Encoded protein: CAWIARGRALTDTQYF. The V gene is TRBV30, the J gene TRBJ2-3; 9 bases map to TRBD2. Looked up from germline, CDR1 is GTSNPN and CDR2 is SVGIG (reference sequence). The CDR3 sequence is 16 residues long. Trimming removed 4 bases from V and 2 bases from J; junction bases left unmatched: 10. The full variable domain, with the rest looked up from reference TRBV30 and TRBJ2-3, is SQTIHQWPATLVQPVGSPLSLECTVEGTSNPNLYWYRQAAGRGLQLLFYSVGIGQISSEVPQNLSASRPQDRQFILSSKKLLLSDSGFYLCAWIARGRALTDTQYFGPGTRLTVL.